Listed here is a single T cell receptor (beta chain). The antigen is undetermined. Measured with immunoSEQ multiplex PCR; TCRdb has only the in-frame clones, and not every one. This sample has tens of thousands of clones; around 91% occur once, and the top ten carry approximately 5.3%. Analyses pooled second doses at about 4 or about 12 weeks. The sample originates from a study of T cell responses to AZD1222 COVID-19 vaccine. CDR3 length equals 18 residues. Trimming left V 3 bases short and J 4 bases short, with 22 bases between. The germline V gene encodes CDR1 SGHTA and CDR2 FQGTGA. Findings of the study overall: Baseline antibody screening turned up just a handful of seropositive AZD1222 recipients. Elevations in Spike-specific TCR breadth and depth followed administration of two AZD1222 doses. Spike regions recognized by vaccine-associated CD4 TCRs spanned the protein, led by 160-218 and 743-854.

This specimen consisted of peripheral blood, obtained 28 days after the second AZD1222 dose. The clonotype originates from an adult who received the AZD1222 COVID-19 vaccine. The J gene is TRBJ1-5, the V gene TRBV7-3, with a tentative D call TRBD1 (5 bases). CDR3 in DNA: TGTGCCAGCAGCTTCTTTGGCGTATGGCAGGGCCGGAATCAGCCCCAGCATTTT. Translated: CASSFFGVWQGRNQPQHF. The variable domain in full, completed from reference TRBV7-3 and TRBJ1-5, reads GAGVSQTPSNKVTEKGKYVELRCDPISGHTALYWYRQSLGQGPEFLIYFQGTGAADDSGLPNDRFFAVRPEGSVSTLKIQRTERGDSAVYLCASSFFGVWQGRNQPQHFGDGTRLSIL.